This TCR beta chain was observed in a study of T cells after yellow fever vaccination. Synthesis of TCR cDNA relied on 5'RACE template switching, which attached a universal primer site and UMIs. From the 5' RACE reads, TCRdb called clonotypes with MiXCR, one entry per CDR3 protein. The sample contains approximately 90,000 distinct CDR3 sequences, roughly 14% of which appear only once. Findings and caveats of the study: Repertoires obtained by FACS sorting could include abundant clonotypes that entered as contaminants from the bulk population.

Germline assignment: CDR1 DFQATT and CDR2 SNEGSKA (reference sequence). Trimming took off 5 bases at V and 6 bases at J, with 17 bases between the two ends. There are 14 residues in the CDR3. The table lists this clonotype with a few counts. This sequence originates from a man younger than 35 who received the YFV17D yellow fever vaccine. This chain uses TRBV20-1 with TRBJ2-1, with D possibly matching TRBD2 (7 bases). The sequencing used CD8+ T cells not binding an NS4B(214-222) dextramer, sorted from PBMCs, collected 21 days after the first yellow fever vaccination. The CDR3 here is CSAPSRGAPNEQFF. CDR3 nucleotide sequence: TGCAGTGCTCCATCACGGGGGGCTCCCAATGAGCAGTTCTTC.